Included here is one T cell receptor beta chain sequence, with context. This sample was included in a study of T cell changes during pregnancy in multiple sclerosis. Unmatched junction bases numbered 5, after V lost 3 bases and J lost 6 bases. The CDR3 contains 14 residues. Germline lookup yields CDR1 MNHEY and CDR2 SMNVEV (reference sequence). Sequencing was performed with immunoSEQ multiplex PCR; in TCRdb, only in-frame clones are kept and a portion is missing. The sample records more than 40,000 clones, 94% being singletons. The sequence came from a female donor with multiple sclerosis, enrolled in a pregnancy study. V gene TRBV27 combines with J gene TRBJ1-1, with 9 positions matching TRBD1. This sample comprised CD8+ T cells from peripheral blood mononuclear cells, obtained in the first trimester of pregnancy. The CDR3 sequence: CASSLLTGGSEAFF. The DNA for the CDR3 is TGTGCCAGCAGTTTGTTGACAGGGGGATCTGAAGCTTTCTTT.